This T cell receptor beta chain was documented in a study of beta chain features in type 1 diabetes. This clone turned up a few times. Germline lookup yields CDR1 SGHTA and CDR2 FQGNSA. CDR3 length equals 14 residues. Trimming took 5 bases from V and 5 from J, leaving 15 bases between them. cDNA synthesis used the whole RNA isolate, giving expressed TCRB sequences. Sequencing was performed with immunoSEQ multiplex PCR; in TCRdb, only in-frame clones are kept and a portion is missing. The table has some 220,000 clones, around 9.9% seen once; the top ten hold approximately 1.4%. The receptor's source is a man between 18 and 29 years old in good health. V is TRBV7-2 and J is TRBJ1-1, with D hard to call. Input material: central memory CD4+ T cells from blood. The CDR3 loop reads CASSRRAPGTEAFF. The CDR3 nucleotides are TGTGCCAGCAGCCGCCGGGCCCCGGGAACTGAAGCTTTCTTT.